The 30 T cell receptor beta chains below all came from one sample that was sequenced in a study of patients and donors after allogeneic stem cell transplantation. TCRdb redid the calling of the RT-PCR reads with MiXCR, one entry per CDR3 protein. The sample carries around 240,000 distinct CDR3 sequences, approximately 14% recorded once. The sequenced sample consisted of blood, either unsorted or a sorted T cell fraction (not recorded which). The receptor set was obtained from a human donor who was either an allogeneic HSCT recipient or a stem cell or donor lymphocyte infusion donor (not recorded which). It is not recorded whose cells these are; they may come from a transplant donor.

This clonotype has a count of ten or more. This sequence joins TRBV25-1 and TRBJ1-5, with 9 bases that match TRBD1. The germline V gene encodes CDR1 MGHDK and CDR2 SYGVNS. There are 20 residues in the CDR3. The J segment lost 5 bases and the V segment lost 2 bases, leaving 19 bases of the junction unmatched. As DNA, the CDR3 is TGTGCCAGCAGTGAAGTGGAAGGGACAGGGATAAAGGAGAACGATCAGCCCCAGCATTTT. It translates to CASSEVEGTGIKENDQPQHF.

The rearrangement uses TRBV7-8 and TRBJ1-5; D gene unclear. Germline V gene data show CDR1 as SGHVS and CDR2 as FQNEAQ. The CDR3 extends over 15 amino acids. V was clipped by 4 bases and J by 4 bases, with 14 bases between them. The DNA of the CDR3 is TGTGCCAGCAGCTCCTGGGCTTTTGGGAATCAGCCCCAGCATTTT. As protein: CASSSWAFGNQPQHF.

V gene TRBV9 combines with J gene TRBJ1-4, with D tentatively TRBD1 (6 bases). Germline CDR1 SGDLS, CDR2 YYNGEE. V was clipped by 3 bases and J by 7 bases, with 19 bases between them. This CDR3 spans 16 amino acids. The chain's CDR3 is CASSGEGQGLGEKLFF. The CDR3 DNA is TGTGCCAGCAGCGGGGAGGGGCAGGGGCTGGGTGAAAAACTGTTTTTT.

This clonotype was observed many times. The chain couples TRBV12-3 or TRBV12-4 to TRBJ1-1; D may be TRBD1 (6 bases). The CDR3 loop spans 13 amino acids. V was cut by 8 bases and J by 5 bases, with 15 bases left in between. DNA for the CDR3: TGTGCCAGCCGTAGGGGGGAAGGGACTGAAGCTTTCTTT. This codes for CASRRGEGTEAFF.

There are many counts of this clonotype. This chain joins TRBV6-1 and TRBJ2-3, with D possibly matching TRBD1 (6 bases). The CDR3 totals 14 residues. Germline CDR1 reads MNHNS; CDR2 reads SASEGT. The ends were cut back, 6 bases at V and 4 bases at J, with 14 bases in the middle. The CDR3 DNA is TGTGCCAGCAGCCTCACAGGGAAGGCAGATACGCAGTATTTT. This codes for CASSLTGKADTQYF.

This clonotype showed up just a few times. The chain uses TRBV29-1 and TRBJ1-2; 8 bases map to TRBD1. CDR1 and CDR2 from the germline V gene are SQVTM and ANQGSEA. The CDR3 totals 15 residues. J lost 0 bases, V lost 3 bases, and 6 bases had no gene match. CDR3 coding DNA: TGCAGCGTTGAGCAGGGGGCTATGGCTAACTATGGCTACACCTTC. Protein: CSVEQGAMANYGYTF.

The chain recombines TRBV27 with TRBJ2-1; 12 nucleotides line up with TRBD2. J lost 13 bases, V lost 5 bases, and 12 bases had no gene match. Looked up from germline, CDR1 is MNHEY and CDR2 is SMNVEV (reference sequence). The CDR3 covers 15 residues. The CDR3 protein is CASSTPSGGAVEQFF. CDR3 sequence (DNA): TGTGCCAGCAGTACCCCTAGCGGGGGGGCCGTAGAACAGTTCTTC.

Only a few counts were recorded for this clonotype. The chain carries TRBV5-4 and TRBJ2-3; D unresolved. The CDR3 covers 13 residues. The germline V gene has CDR1 SGHNT and CDR2 YYREEE (reference sequence). V dropped 4 bases and J dropped 5 bases, with 11 bases sitting between them. CDR3: CASSLPPGDTQYF. For the CDR3, the DNA is TGTGCCAGCAGCCTTCCCCCGGGAGATACGCAGTATTTT.

The chain couples TRBV15 to TRBJ1-1, with D unresolved. CDR1 is LNHNV and CDR2 is YYDKDF in the germline V gene (reference sequence). The CDR3 is 14 residues long. V was trimmed by 5 bases and J by 0 bases, leaving 10 bases between them. CDR3 coding DNA: TGTGCCACCAGCGGAGTAGACATGAACACTGAAGCTTTCTTT. Translating gives CATSGVDMNTEAFF.

This clonotype was picked up a small number of times. J is TRBJ2-1 and V is TRBV12-3 or TRBV12-4, with no clear D. V was cut by 8 bases and J by 3 bases, with 17 bases left in between. The CDR3 runs 15 residues. The CDR3 is CASRQALGDYNEQFF. CDR3 DNA: TGTGCCAGCCGCCAGGCCCTGGGCGACTACAATGAGCAGTTCTTC.

This clonotype has at least ten counts. In nucleotides, the CDR3 is TGTGCCAGCAGCTCGACAGGGAACAATGAGCAGTTCTTC. Its translation: CASSSTGNNEQFF. The V gene is TRBV11-3, the J gene TRBJ2-1, with 7 bases that match TRBD1. This CDR3 has 13 amino acids. Germline V gives CDR1 SGHNT, CDR2 YENEEA. The junction had 2 bases not matched to a gene; V was cut back by 4 bases and J by 5 bases.

This clonotype was seen at least ten times. The chain combines TRBV6-1 with TRBJ2-7; 7 positions agree with TRBD1. Germline-derived CDR1 and CDR2 are MNHNS and SASEGT. CDR3 size: 14 residues. With V trimmed by 8 bases and J by 7 bases, 14 bases remained unmatched. The CDR3 bases are TGTGCCAGCGAAAACAGGGGTATTTCTCGTGAGCAGTACTTC. Amino acid sequence: CASENRGISREQYF.

The CDR3 loop reads CASSLRDRGSLQETQYF. DNA of the CDR3: TGTGCCAGTAGTCTCCGGGACAGGGGGTCACTCCAAGAGACCCAGTACTTC. The chain combines TRBV19 with TRBJ2-5; TRBD1 agrees at 11 bases. The CDR3 is made up of 17 amino acids. Germline assignment: CDR1 LNHDA and CDR2 SQIVND (reference sequence). The trim removed 5 bases at V and 1 base at J, leaving 9 bases unmatched.

The DNA of the CDR3 is TGTGCCAGCAGCCAAGATGACTCACCCCTCCACTTT. Protein sequence: CASSQDDSPLHF. This rearrangement joins TRBV4-2 to TRBJ1-6; D is undetermined. Trimming shortened V by 0 bases and J by 10 bases, and 4 bases separated the two germline ends. Germline-derived CDR1 and CDR2 are LGHNA and YNFKEQ. There are 12 residues in the CDR3.

Many counts were recorded for this clonotype. The chain couples TRBV5-1 to TRBJ1-1; D remains ambiguous. With 0 bases removed from V and 0 bases from J, the gap between germline ends came to 6 bases. CDR1 SGHRS and CDR2 YFSETQ come from the germline V gene. The CDR3 is 14 amino acids. The CDR3 here is CASSLDGMNTEAFF. CDR3 in DNA: TGCGCCAGCAGCTTGGACGGCATGAACACTGAAGCTTTCTTT. The complete variable domain, with remaining parts taken from reference TRBV5-1 and TRBJ1-1, reads KAGVTQTPRYLIKTRGQQVTLSCSPISGHRSVSWYQQTPGQGLQFLFEYFSETQRNKGNFPGRFSGRQFSNSRSEMNVSTLELGDSALYLCASSLDGMNTEAFFGQGTRLTVV.

The V and J genes are TRBV9 and TRBJ2-3; D is uncertain. From germline, CDR1 is SGDLS and CDR2 YYNGEE. V lost 4 bases to trimming and J lost 1 base, with 22 bases between them. The CDR3 runs to 18 residues. This chain's CDR3 is CASSPRSRVGIGTDTQYF. CDR3 nucleotide sequence: TGTGCCAGCAGCCCCCGATCCCGTGTGGGGATCGGCACAGATACGCAGTATTTT.

This clonotype was seen many times. The rearrangement links TRBV20-1 to TRBJ2-1; 10 bases match TRBD2. CDR1 is DFQATT, CDR2 SNEGSKA, per germline (reference sequence). V was clipped by 0 bases and J by 0 bases; unmatched bases: 2. CDR3 length: 16 amino acids. CDR3 in DNA: TGCAGTGCTAGAGATAGCGGGAGGAGCTCCTACAATGAGCAGTTCTTC. It specifies CSARDSGRSSYNEQFF.

J is TRBJ1-5 and V is TRBV3-1; D is possibly TRBD1 (6 bases). The V gene's germline CDR1 is LGHDT and CDR2 YNNKEL (reference sequence). V was trimmed by 0 bases and J by 3 bases, leaving 9 bases between them. This CDR3 region has 15 residues. In DNA form, the CDR3 reads TGTGCCAGCAGCCAAGACGGGGGGCACAATCAGCCCCAGCATTTT. It encodes CASSQDGGHNQPQHF.

This clonotype has at least ten counts. The chain links TRBV4-2 to TRBJ1-3, with 9 nucleotides matching TRBD1. The CDR3 is 19 residues long. Germline V gene lookup returns CDR1 LGHNA and CDR2 YNFKEQ. J gave up 0 bases and V 0 bases, and 9 bases lay outside the gene matches. Here the CDR3 DNA reads TGTGCCAGCAGCCAAGAGGGTCAACAGGGGGCTGGCTCTGGAAACACCATATATTTT. Amino acids: CASSQEGQQGAGSGNTIYF.

The chain recombines TRBV7-2 with TRBJ1-1; D might be TRBD1 (5 bases). V dropped 1 base and J dropped 1 base, with 13 bases sitting between them. The CDR3 covers 16 residues. Germline values: CDR1 SGHTA, CDR2 FQGNSA. The CDR3 bases are TGTGCCAGCAGCTTAGAACGGACAAAACGGAACACTGAAGCTTTCTTT. Protein sequence: CASSLERTKRNTEAFF.

The table lists this clonotype with many counts. The chain couples TRBV28 to TRBJ2-7, with 10 bases fitting TRBD1. CDR3 length equals 14 residues. Germline lookup yields CDR1 MDHEN and CDR2 SYDVKM. V shed 6 bases and J 3 bases; nucleotides not matched to a gene: 5. The CDR3 DNA follows: TGTGCCAGCAGCCGCGGGACAGGGGTCTACGAGCAGTACTTC. Its protein is CASSRGTGVYEQYF.

The J gene is TRBJ1-3, the V gene TRBV6-1; D may be TRBD1 (6 bases). The germline gives CDR1 MNHNS, CDR2 SASEGT. CDR3 size: 14 residues. V lost 6 bases and J 2 bases, leaving 11 bases between the germline ends. The CDR3: CASSRQDTGNTIYF. Written as DNA, the CDR3 is TGTGCCAGCAGCAGACAGGACACTGGAAACACCATATATTTT.

This clonotype showed up just a few times. V usage is TRBV7-9 and J usage is TRBJ1-4, with a possible D match to TRBD1 (5 bases). CDR1 and CDR2 from the germline V gene are SEHNR and FQNEAQ (reference sequence). The CDR3 has 13 residues. The V end was cut by 5 bases, the J end by 8 bases, with 12 bases between. The CDR3 is CASSDHRQEKLFF. In nucleotides, the CDR3 is TGTGCCAGCAGCGACCACCGACAGGAAAAACTGTTTTTT.

This clonotype was recorded a few times. The V and J genes are TRBV5-1 and TRBJ1-2; possibly TRBD1 for D (5 bases). V shed 4 bases and J shed 3 bases, with 7 bases lying between them. The CDR3 is 12 amino acids. From germline, CDR1 is SGHRS and CDR2 YFSETQ. The CDR3 sequence: CASSDSYYGYTF. As DNA, the CDR3 is TGCGCCAGCAGCGACAGCTACTATGGCTACACCTTC.

This clonotype has just a few counts. The chain combines TRBV20-1 with TRBJ1-6; no definite D call. There are 14 residues in the CDR3. Trimming left V 1 base short and J 5 bases short, with 9 bases between. Germline V gives CDR1 DFQATT, CDR2 SNEGSKA (reference sequence). In DNA form, the CDR3 reads TGCAGTGCTAGAGGGACGGTCAATAATTCACCCCTCCACTTT. This codes for CSARGTVNNSPLHF.

This rearrangement joins TRBV6-4 to TRBJ2-7; D is unresolved. V shed 3 bases and J shed 1 base, with 7 bases lying between them. The CDR3 is 13 amino acids. Germline CDR1 reads MRHNA; CDR2 reads SNTAGT. Here the CDR3 DNA reads TGTGCCAGCAGTGATTACAGTTCCTACGAGCAGTACTTC. It specifies CASSDYSSYEQYF.

The chain has TRBV6-1 and TRBJ1-1; the match to TRBD1 covers 8 bases. Trimming cost V 4 bases and J 3 bases; bases outside gene matches: 4. This CDR3 comprises 14 residues. CDR1 and CDR2 (germline): MNHNS, SASEGT. The CDR3 nucleotides read TGTGCCAGCAGTGGGGGACAGGTTTACACTGAAGCTTTCTTT. Translation: CASSGGQVYTEAFF.

This clonotype came up a few times. In DNA form, the CDR3 reads TGTGCCAGCAGAGGTAGCGGGACGTCCTACGAGCAGTACTTC. Its protein product is CASRGSGTSYEQYF. The rearrangement links TRBV13 to TRBJ2-7, with 8 bases fitting TRBD2. With 6 bases clipped from V and 1 base from J, the junction kept 5 bases outside the gene matches. This CDR3 has 14 amino acids. Looked up from germline, CDR1 is PRHDT and CDR2 is FYEKMQ (reference sequence).

This clonotype was detected a few times. V usage is TRBV27 and J usage is TRBJ1-1; D possibly corresponds to TRBD1 (6 bases). Deletions cut 3 bases from V and 5 bases from J, with 10 bases between. CDR3 length: 13 amino acids. The germline gives CDR1 MNHEY, CDR2 SMNVEV (reference sequence). CDR3 sequence: CASSFGQRTEAFF. The CDR3 DNA reads TGTGCCAGCAGTTTCGGACAGAGGACTGAAGCTTTCTTT.

On this clonotype itself: A much larger clone differs by one base, so this may be a read error. The V call is TRBV30, the J call TRBJ1-3; weak D call: TRBD1 (5 bases). Germline assignment: CDR1 GTSNPN and CDR2 SVGIG (reference sequence). The CDR3 has 13 residues. Trimming left V 1 base short and J 2 bases short, with 6 bases between. The CDR3 loop is CAWSGQPGNTIYF. The DNA for the CDR3 is TGTGCCTGGAGTGGACAGCCTGGAAACACCATATATTTT.